The rows below give T cell receptor beta chains drawn from one sample of a study of blood T cell repertoires in COVID-19. Libraries were prepared by immunoSEQ multiplex PCR; TCRdb keeps only in-frame clonotypes and omits some of them. Among 210,000 or so clones listed, roughly 89% were seen once. The sample comprised peripheral blood. Receptors originate from a man aged 40-55 years with acute or convalescent COVID-19. Both conserved end residues are part of each CDR3. Fields, in order: J gene, V gene, clone size, D gene, CDR3 DNA, CDR3 protein. D genes are given only for firm matches. Not every row has a clone size; where given, it reads once, few, many or a size class.

j_call: TRBJ2-3; v_call: TRBV11-2; clone_size: -; d_call: TRBD2; cdr3_nt: TGTGCCAGCAGCCCAACGGGGGGGGGCCGCACAGATACGCAGTATTTT; cdr3_aa: CASSPTGGGRTDTQYF
j_call: TRBJ2-2; v_call: TRBV19; clone_size: -; d_call: -; cdr3_nt: TGTGCCACCAGCCGGGATCTTAACACCGGGGAGCTGTTTTTT; cdr3_aa: CATSRDLNTGELFF
j_call: TRBJ1-3; v_call: TRBV28; clone_size: -; d_call: TRBD1; cdr3_nt: TGTGCCAGCAGCGAGACCATGAACAGGGGGCGCGTCAGAAACACCATATATTTT; cdr3_aa: CASSETMNRGRVRNTIYF
j_call: TRBJ2-3; v_call: TRBV25-1; clone_size: -; d_call: -; cdr3_nt: TGTGCCAGCAGTGATAGACAGATTCGCACAGATACGCAGTATTTT; cdr3_aa: CASSDRQIRTDTQYF
j_call: TRBJ1-2; v_call: TRBV11-2; clone_size: -; d_call: -; cdr3_nt: TGTGCCAGCAGCTTAGCGGGAGGTGGGGGTTCGGGCGGCTACACCTTC; cdr3_aa: CASSLAGGGGSGGYTF
j_call: TRBJ1-4; v_call: TRBV13; clone_size: -; d_call: -; cdr3_nt: TGTGCCAGCAGCTTAGGGACCGCGGGTGGTGAAAAACTGTTTTTT; cdr3_aa: CASSLGTAGGEKLFF
j_call: TRBJ1-1; v_call: TRBV14; clone_size: -; d_call: -; cdr3_nt: TGTGCCAGCAGCCAGACAGTCATGAACACTGAAGCTTTCTTT; cdr3_aa: CASSQTVMNTEAFF
j_call: TRBJ2-2; v_call: TRBV28; clone_size: -; d_call: -; cdr3_nt: TGTGCCAGCAGTTACTTCACCCGGACCGGGGAGCTGTTTTTT; cdr3_aa: CASSYFTRTGELFF
j_call: TRBJ2-7; v_call: TRBV19; clone_size: -; d_call: -; cdr3_nt: TGTGCCAGTAGTCCCCGGACACACTACGAGCAGTACTTC; cdr3_aa: CASSPRTHYEQYF
j_call: TRBJ2-7; v_call: TRBV5-1; clone_size: -; d_call: TRBD1; cdr3_nt: TGCGCCAGCAGCGCCGGGACAGGGGACTGGGAGCAGTACTTC; cdr3_aa: CASSAGTGDWEQYF
j_call: TRBJ1-1; v_call: TRBV6-5; clone_size: -; d_call: -; cdr3_nt: TGTGCCAGCAGCCCAGGGTTTCCTGAAGCTTTCTTT; cdr3_aa: CASSPGFPEAFF
j_call: TRBJ2-7; v_call: TRBV6-2/TRBV6-3; clone_size: -; d_call: -; cdr3_nt: TGTGCCAGCAGCCCCGGGACTGGGGTCTCCTACGAGCAGTACTTC; cdr3_aa: CASSPGTGVSYEQYF
j_call: TRBJ2-7; v_call: TRBV15; clone_size: -; d_call: -; cdr3_nt: TGTGCCACCAGCAGAGCGGACACTGATTACTACGAGCAGTACTTC; cdr3_aa: CATSRADTDYYEQYF
j_call: TRBJ2-7; v_call: TRBV25-1; clone_size: -; d_call: -; cdr3_nt: TGTGCCAGCAGACTTGGGGGGGCGGTCGACGAGCAGTACTTC; cdr3_aa: CASRLGGAVDEQYF
j_call: TRBJ2-1; v_call: TRBV7-2; clone_size: -; d_call: TRBD2; cdr3_nt: TGTGCCAGCAGCTTACTGGCGGGGGGTGGCGAGCAGTTCTTC; cdr3_aa: CASSLLAGGGEQFF
j_call: TRBJ2-3; v_call: TRBV5-1; clone_size: -; d_call: -; cdr3_nt: TGCGCCAGCAGCGGGCTAGCGCTAAGCACAGATACGCAGTATTTT; cdr3_aa: CASSGLALSTDTQYF
j_call: TRBJ1-5; v_call: TRBV5-4; clone_size: -; d_call: -; cdr3_nt: TGTGCCCGCCGGAGGCAGCCCCAGCATTTT; cdr3_aa: CARRRQPQHF
j_call: TRBJ1-4; v_call: TRBV5-1; clone_size: -; d_call: -; cdr3_nt: TGCGCCAGCAGATCTGACAGCATTCCTGAAAAACTGTTTTTT; cdr3_aa: CASRSDSIPEKLFF
j_call: TRBJ2-7; v_call: TRBV18; clone_size: few; d_call: TRBD1; cdr3_nt: TGTGCCAGCTCACCCGGGACAGTCCTCTACGAGCAGTACTTC; cdr3_aa: CASSPGTVLYEQYF
j_call: TRBJ1-5; v_call: TRBV2; clone_size: -; d_call: -; cdr3_nt: TGTGCCAGCACCGCATCCGTTGGAGTTCCCCAGCATTTT; cdr3_aa: CASTASVGVPQHF
j_call: TRBJ1-2; v_call: TRBV24-1; clone_size: -; d_call: TRBD1; cdr3_nt: TGTGCCACCAGTGATTGGACAGGGGCCACTGGCTACACCTTC; cdr3_aa: CATSDWTGATGYTF
j_call: TRBJ2-2; v_call: TRBV10-1; clone_size: -; d_call: -; cdr3_nt: TGCGCCAGCAGTGAGTTCGGCACCGGGGAGCTGTTTTTT; cdr3_aa: CASSEFGTGELFF
j_call: TRBJ1-1; v_call: TRBV9; clone_size: -; d_call: -; cdr3_nt: TGTGCCAGCAGCGTTCTTAGCCGGGGGGGCGGTGAAGCTTTCTTT; cdr3_aa: CASSVLSRGGGEAFF
j_call: TRBJ1-4; v_call: TRBV11-2; clone_size: -; d_call: -; cdr3_nt: TGTGCCAGCAGCTCAACATCTCTGGGGGGAAAACTGTTTTTT; cdr3_aa: CASSSTSLGGKLFF
j_call: TRBJ2-5; v_call: TRBV9; clone_size: -; d_call: TRBD2; cdr3_nt: TGTGCCAGCAGCGTAGCTAGCGGGGGGCTGCGCGGTCAAGAGACCCAGTACTTC; cdr3_aa: CASSVASGGLRGQETQYF
j_call: TRBJ2-7; v_call: TRBV10-3; clone_size: -; d_call: TRBD2; cdr3_nt: TGTGCCATCGCGGGACTAGCGGGGATCAACGAGCAGTACTTC; cdr3_aa: CAIAGLAGINEQYF
j_call: TRBJ2-5; v_call: TRBV19; clone_size: -; d_call: TRBD2; cdr3_nt: TGTGCCACAGCGGGGGGGCGAGGGGAGACCCAGTACTTC; cdr3_aa: CATAGGRGETQYF
j_call: TRBJ2-1; v_call: TRBV6-5; clone_size: -; d_call: TRBD1; cdr3_nt: TGTGCCAGCAGTCCGGACAGGGGGAAAGAGCAGTTCTTC; cdr3_aa: CASSPDRGKEQFF
j_call: TRBJ2-3; v_call: TRBV30; clone_size: -; d_call: TRBD1; cdr3_nt: TGTGCCTGGAGTCGTGACAGGGGGCTGAATACGCAGTATTTT; cdr3_aa: CAWSRDRGLNTQYF
j_call: TRBJ1-1; v_call: TRBV6-5; clone_size: -; d_call: TRBD1; cdr3_nt: TGTGCCAGCAGTTTAACCGGGACAGGGGCCTGGGGTGAAGCTTTCTTT; cdr3_aa: CASSLTGTGAWGEAFF
j_call: TRBJ2-1; v_call: TRBV21-1; clone_size: -; d_call: -; cdr3_nt: TGTGCCAGCAGGGAGAGACTAGCGGGGGGGCATGAGCAGTTCTTC; cdr3_aa: CASRERLAGGHEQFF
j_call: TRBJ1-2; v_call: TRBV6-1; clone_size: -; d_call: -; cdr3_nt: TGTGCCAGCAGTGAGACAGGTGACTCCGTGGACTACACCTTC; cdr3_aa: CASSETGDSVDYTF
j_call: TRBJ2-2; v_call: TRBV29-1; clone_size: -; d_call: -; cdr3_nt: TGCAGCGTTACAGCTAGAGGGACCGGGGAGCTGTTTTTT; cdr3_aa: CSVTARGTGELFF
j_call: TRBJ1-2; v_call: TRBV30; clone_size: few; d_call: TRBD1; cdr3_nt: TGTGCCTGGAGTGTAACCCAGGGGGCCCCCTATGGCTACACCTTC; cdr3_aa: CAWSVTQGAPYGYTF
j_call: TRBJ2-3; v_call: TRBV11-1; clone_size: -; d_call: -; cdr3_nt: TGTGCCAGCAGCTTGGGGGGGGCCGTCACAGATACGCAGTATTTT; cdr3_aa: CASSLGGAVTDTQYF
j_call: TRBJ2-3; v_call: TRBV5-6; clone_size: -; d_call: -; cdr3_nt: TGTGCCAGCAGCTCCCACACAGATACGCAGTATTTT; cdr3_aa: CASSSHTDTQYF
j_call: TRBJ1-1; v_call: TRBV5-1; clone_size: -; d_call: -; cdr3_nt: TGCGCCAGTCACAGGGTTGAGGCTAACACTGAAGCTTTCTTT; cdr3_aa: CASHRVEANTEAFF
j_call: TRBJ2-5; v_call: TRBV19; clone_size: -; d_call: -; cdr3_nt: TGTGCCAGTAGTATCCACCCTCCCGGGGTAGAAGGGGAGACCCAGTACTTC; cdr3_aa: CASSIHPPGVEGETQYF
j_call: TRBJ2-7; v_call: TRBV30; clone_size: -; d_call: -; cdr3_nt: TGTGCCTGGAGTGTACGGGGGATCTCCTACGAGCAGTACTTC; cdr3_aa: CAWSVRGISYEQYF
j_call: TRBJ1-6; v_call: TRBV7-6; clone_size: -; d_call: -; cdr3_nt: TGTGCCAGCAGCCAGCGGAGTTCACCCCTCCACTTT; cdr3_aa: CASSQRSSPLHF
j_call: TRBJ2-7; v_call: TRBV5-1; clone_size: -; d_call: TRBD1; cdr3_nt: TGCGCCACCCAAGAGGGCCCGGGACAGTTCGAGCAGTACTTC; cdr3_aa: CATQEGPGQFEQYF
j_call: TRBJ1-4; v_call: TRBV28; clone_size: -; d_call: -; cdr3_nt: TGTGCCAGCAGTTTAAGCCGGGATTCGCTGTTTTTT; cdr3_aa: CASSLSRDSLFF
j_call: TRBJ2-5; v_call: TRBV7-9; clone_size: -; d_call: TRBD1; cdr3_nt: TGTGCCAGCAGGGGACAGGGGACTGAGACCCAGTACTTC; cdr3_aa: CASRGQGTETQYF